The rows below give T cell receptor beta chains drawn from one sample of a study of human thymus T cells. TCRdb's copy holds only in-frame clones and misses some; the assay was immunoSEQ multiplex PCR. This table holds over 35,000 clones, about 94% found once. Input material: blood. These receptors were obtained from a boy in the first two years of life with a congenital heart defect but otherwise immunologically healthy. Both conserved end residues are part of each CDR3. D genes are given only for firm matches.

CDR3 DNA: TGTGCCAGCAAGCGAACAGGGCAGGGTACTGGGGCCAACGTCCTGACTTTC
CDR3 protein: CASKRTGQGTGANVLTF
D gene: .
V gene: TRBV27
J gene: TRBJ2-6

CDR3 DNA: TGTGCCAGCAGCTATGCGGGCACAGATACGCAGTATTTT
CDR3 protein: CASSYAGTDTQYF
D gene: .
V gene: TRBV9
J gene: TRBJ2-3

CDR3 DNA: TGCGCCATGTCCCGGGACAGGGAAGGCTATGGCTACACCTTC
CDR3 protein: CAMSRDREGYGYTF
D gene: TRBD1
V gene: TRBV10-2
J gene: TRBJ1-2

CDR3 DNA: TGTGCCACCCGACAGGGGGCCTCCTACGAGCAGTACTTC
CDR3 protein: CATRQGASYEQYF
D gene: TRBD1
V gene: TRBV15
J gene: TRBJ2-7

CDR3 DNA: TGTGCCAGCAGCGCACGGACAGGTTCGAACACCGGGGAGCTGTTTTTT
CDR3 protein: CASSARTGSNTGELFF
D gene: TRBD1
V gene: TRBV11-3
J gene: TRBJ2-2

CDR3 DNA: TGTGCCACCCGATGGGACCTATCGAGGAATGAGCAGTTCTTC
CDR3 protein: CATRWDLSRNEQFF
D gene: .
V gene: TRBV15
J gene: TRBJ2-1

CDR3 DNA: TGCGCCAGCAGCTGGGGGACTGGAAACACCATATATTTT
CDR3 protein: CASSWGTGNTIYF
D gene: .
V gene: TRBV5-1
J gene: TRBJ1-3

CDR3 DNA: TGTGCCAGCAGTTTTGGGGGGCGGGAGACCCAGTACTTC
CDR3 protein: CASSFGGRETQYF
D gene: .
V gene: TRBV28
J gene: TRBJ2-5

CDR3 DNA: TGTGCCAGCATGGTGTTCCCCTACGAGCAGTACTTC
CDR3 protein: CASMVFPYEQYF
D gene: .
V gene: TRBV28
J gene: TRBJ2-7

CDR3 DNA: TGTGCCAGCGGACAGAACTATGGCTACACCTTC
CDR3 protein: CASGQNYGYTF
D gene: .
V gene: TRBV6-1
J gene: TRBJ1-2

CDR3 DNA: TGTGCCAGCAGCTTACAAAACAATCAGCCCCAGCATTTT
CDR3 protein: CASSLQNNQPQHF
D gene: .
V gene: TRBV7-2
J gene: TRBJ1-5

CDR3 DNA: TGTGCCAGCAGCCTTGGGACTTTTACGCAGTATTTT
CDR3 protein: CASSLGTFTQYF
D gene: .
V gene: TRBV9
J gene: TRBJ2-3

CDR3 DNA: TGTGCCAGCAGCACCACCGGGGGACAGGGGGCGCTTGTTGAGGCTGGCTACACCTTC
CDR3 protein: CASSTTGGQGALVEAGYTF
D gene: TRBD1
V gene: TRBV7-9
J gene: TRBJ1-2

CDR3 DNA: TGTGCCAGCATGCGGGGTGGAGGGGGCTACACCTTC
CDR3 protein: CASMRGGGGYTF
D gene: .
V gene: TRBV6-5
J gene: TRBJ1-2

CDR3 DNA: TGTGCCAGCAGCGTAGGGGGGGGGAATCAGCCCCAGCATTTT
CDR3 protein: CASSVGGGNQPQHF
D gene: .
V gene: TRBV9
J gene: TRBJ1-5

CDR3 DNA: TGTGCCAGTGGCGGGCCCCAAGAGACCCAGTACTTC
CDR3 protein: CASGGPQETQYF
D gene: .
V gene: TRBV19
J gene: TRBJ2-5

CDR3 DNA: TGTGCCAGCAGACCATGGACAGGGCTAGCCAAAAACATTCAGTACTTC
CDR3 protein: CASRPWTGLAKNIQYF
D gene: TRBD1
V gene: TRBV28
J gene: TRBJ2-4

CDR3 DNA: TGTGCCAGCAGCTTCGGGACTAGTCGAGGGAATGAGCAGTTCTTC
CDR3 protein: CASSFGTSRGNEQFF
D gene: TRBD2
V gene: TRBV7-3
J gene: TRBJ2-1

CDR3 DNA: TGTGCCAGCAGCTTGGAGCCCCGTGAAACCCAGTACTTC
CDR3 protein: CASSLEPRETQYF
D gene: .
V gene: TRBV5-4
J gene: TRBJ2-5

CDR3 DNA: TGTGCCAGCAGTTTCCGGGACAGTTCCTACGAGCAGTACTTC
CDR3 protein: CASSFRDSSYEQYF
D gene: TRBD1
V gene: TRBV9
J gene: TRBJ2-7

CDR3 DNA: TGTGCCAGCAGTTACGTTTCCAGGGAGGCCCAGTACTTC
CDR3 protein: CASSYVSREAQYF
D gene: .
V gene: TRBV6-5
J gene: TRBJ2-5

CDR3 DNA: TGCGCCAGCAGCCACTTGACTAGCGGGGGGGCAGGTGAGCAGTTCTTC
CDR3 protein: CASSHLTSGGAGEQFF
D gene: TRBD2
V gene: TRBV4-3
J gene: TRBJ2-1

CDR3 DNA: TGTGCCAGCAGTGAAAGCGGGGGCTCCTACAATGAGCAGTTCTTC
CDR3 protein: CASSESGGSYNEQFF
D gene: TRBD2
V gene: TRBV25-1
J gene: TRBJ2-1

CDR3 DNA: TGTGCCATCAGTGCAGTAGCGGGCGGAGAAGAGACCCAGTACTTC
CDR3 protein: CAISAVAGGEETQYF
D gene: TRBD2
V gene: TRBV10-3
J gene: TRBJ2-5

CDR3 DNA: TGTGCCAGCAGTCTGACAGGGTTGTTCGACGAGCAGTACTTC
CDR3 protein: CASSLTGLFDEQYF
D gene: TRBD1
V gene: TRBV28
J gene: TRBJ2-7

CDR3 DNA: TGTGCCAGCAGCTTAAGGTTCCAGGGGGGGTCACCCCTCCACTTT
CDR3 protein: CASSLRFQGGSPLHF
D gene: TRBD1
V gene: TRBV7-3
J gene: TRBJ1-6

CDR3 DNA: TGTGCCTGGAGTGTCCCCTCGCGGGGCAATGAGCAGTTCTTC
CDR3 protein: CAWSVPSRGNEQFF
D gene: .
V gene: TRBV30
J gene: TRBJ2-1

CDR3 DNA: TGTGCCAGTAGGCCAGGACAGGGGGGGAATCAGCCCCAGCATTTT
CDR3 protein: CASRPGQGGNQPQHF
D gene: TRBD1
V gene: TRBV19
J gene: TRBJ1-5

CDR3 DNA: TGTGCCAGCAGCCAAGATTTACCAGAAATTAACTATGGCTACACCTTC
CDR3 protein: CASSQDLPEINYGYTF
D gene: .
V gene: TRBV4-2
J gene: TRBJ1-2

CDR3 DNA: TGCGCCAGCAGCTTGGGGTATGGGACCCAGTACTTC
CDR3 protein: CASSLGYGTQYF
D gene: .
V gene: TRBV5-1
J gene: TRBJ2-5

CDR3 DNA: TGTGCCAGCAGCTTGGGGGTTAGCTACAATGAGCAGTTCTTC
CDR3 protein: CASSLGVSYNEQFF
D gene: .
V gene: TRBV5-4
J gene: TRBJ2-1

CDR3 DNA: TGCGCCAGCAGCTGGGGGACTAGCGGGGGTTACGAGCAGTACTTC
CDR3 protein: CASSWGTSGGYEQYF
D gene: TRBD2
V gene: TRBV5-1
J gene: TRBJ2-7

CDR3 DNA: TGCGCCAGCAGCTTGGCAGGGGGCAATTCACCCCTCCACTTT
CDR3 protein: CASSLAGGNSPLHF
D gene: TRBD1
V gene: TRBV5-1
J gene: TRBJ1-6

CDR3 DNA: TGTGCCAGCAGCCGGACTAGCGGGGGCCACTACGAGCAGTACTTC
CDR3 protein: CASSRTSGGHYEQYF
D gene: TRBD2
V gene: TRBV7-2
J gene: TRBJ2-7

CDR3 DNA: TGTGCCAGCAGCGTAGGGCCTAGCGGGGGCACCTACGAGCAGTACTTC
CDR3 protein: CASSVGPSGGTYEQYF
D gene: TRBD2
V gene: TRBV9
J gene: TRBJ2-7

CDR3 DNA: TGTGCCAGCAGTCCTCCGCCGGGGGGGCCGGAGCAGTTCTTC
CDR3 protein: CASSPPPGGPEQFF
D gene: TRBD2
V gene: TRBV27
J gene: TRBJ2-1

CDR3 DNA: TGTGCCAGCAGCCACCTACAGGACTCGAACACTGAAGCTTTCTTT
CDR3 protein: CASSHLQDSNTEAFF
D gene: .
V gene: TRBV6-4
J gene: TRBJ1-1

CDR3 DNA: TGTGCCAGCAGCTTAAACAGCGGGGGGCACAATGAGCAGTTCTTC
CDR3 protein: CASSLNSGGHNEQFF
D gene: TRBD2
V gene: TRBV7-3
J gene: TRBJ2-1

CDR3 DNA: TGTGCCAGCAGCGAAGTGTCTAACTATGGCTACACCTTC
CDR3 protein: CASSEVSNYGYTF
D gene: .
V gene: TRBV7-9
J gene: TRBJ1-2

CDR3 DNA: TGTGCCAGCAGCTTAGGGGCAGGGGGTGGCTACACCTTC
CDR3 protein: CASSLGAGGGYTF
D gene: TRBD1
V gene: TRBV7-2
J gene: TRBJ1-2

CDR3 DNA: TGTGCCAGTAGTATAAGGGGGCTGCCCTATAATTCACCCCTCCACTTT
CDR3 protein: CASSIRGLPYNSPLHF
D gene: TRBD1
V gene: TRBV19
J gene: TRBJ1-6

CDR3 DNA: TGTGCCAGCAGTTTCCGAGGACAGGGGGCGATTCGGTTTTATGGCTACACCTTC
CDR3 protein: CASSFRGQGAIRFYGYTF
D gene: TRBD1
V gene: TRBV28
J gene: TRBJ1-2

CDR3 DNA: TGTGCCAGTAGTCCTAGCGGGGGCCTATACAATGAGCAGTTCTTC
CDR3 protein: CASSPSGGLYNEQFF
D gene: TRBD2
V gene: TRBV19
J gene: TRBJ2-1

CDR3 DNA: TGTGCCAGCAGCGCCGGAGAAGGGAATTCACCCCTCCACTTT
CDR3 protein: CASSAGEGNSPLHF
D gene: .
V gene: TRBV9
J gene: TRBJ1-6

CDR3 DNA: TGTGCCAGCAGCCTCTTGGGGGCCTCCCACACTGAAGCTTTCTTT
CDR3 protein: CASSLLGASHTEAFF
D gene: .
V gene: TRBV2
J gene: TRBJ1-1

CDR3 DNA: TGCGCCAGCAGCACAGGGGAGCGGTCCTACAATGAGCAGTTCTTC
CDR3 protein: CASSTGERSYNEQFF
D gene: TRBD1
V gene: TRBV5-1
J gene: TRBJ2-1

CDR3 DNA: TGTGCCAGCAGTTTTCTCCGGACTAGCTCCTACAATGAGCAGTTCTTC
CDR3 protein: CASSFLRTSSYNEQFF
D gene: TRBD2
V gene: TRBV28
J gene: TRBJ2-1

CDR3 DNA: TGTGCCAGCAGCTTCCCCTCTAGCGGGGGGTGGGGCACAGATACGCAGTATTTT
CDR3 protein: CASSFPSSGGWGTDTQYF
D gene: TRBD2
V gene: TRBV7-8
J gene: TRBJ2-3

CDR3 DNA: TGTGCCACCCCTCGGGGGGGGGCCCACTACAATGAGCAGTTCTTC
CDR3 protein: CATPRGGAHYNEQFF
D gene: TRBD2
V gene: TRBV30
J gene: TRBJ2-1

CDR3 DNA: TGTGCCAGCTCCGGGACAGGGGATGGCTACACCTTC
CDR3 protein: CASSGTGDGYTF
D gene: TRBD1
V gene: TRBV18
J gene: TRBJ1-2

CDR3 DNA: TGTGCCATCAGTGAGTCGACGCGGGGGAGCTCCTACGAGCAGTACTTC
CDR3 protein: CAISESTRGSSYEQYF
D gene: TRBD2
V gene: TRBV10-3
J gene: TRBJ2-7

CDR3 DNA: TGTGCCAGCAGTGAAGCGTTATACCGGGACTCCTACGAGCAGTACTTC
CDR3 protein: CASSEALYRDSYEQYF
D gene: .
V gene: TRBV6-1
J gene: TRBJ2-7

CDR3 DNA: TGTGCCTGGAGTATAGGGGTAATAGCCTACGAGCAGTACTTC
CDR3 protein: CAWSIGVIAYEQYF
D gene: .
V gene: TRBV30
J gene: TRBJ2-7

CDR3 DNA: TGTGCCAGCGGGCGAATCCAGGGCGGCAATCAGCCCCAGCATTTT
CDR3 protein: CASGRIQGGNQPQHF
D gene: .
V gene: TRBV6-5
J gene: TRBJ1-5

CDR3 DNA: TGTGCCAGCAGCAATGGGACGGACCTGGCCAAAAACATTCAGTACTTC
CDR3 protein: CASSNGTDLAKNIQYF
D gene: .
V gene: TRBV21-1
J gene: TRBJ2-4